This T cell receptor (beta chain) was found in a study of blood T cell repertoires in COVID-19. Study context: Whether acute or convalescent, the COVID-19 samples came from the United States, Italy and Spain. PBMCs, B-cell-depleted T cells, or T cells were the source of the cDNA or gDNA that made up the material.

Original methodology: Using reference gene primer amplification, nucleated cell counts were estimated. Data came from immunoSEQ multiplex PCR; TCRdb stores just in-frame clones and leaves some out. Clonal size and the V and J genes are those of that table, whereas D and trimming came from the DNA. Of about 140,000 clones in the sample, 65% to 80% are singletons; the top ten hold approximately 16%. Trimming took off 2 bases at V and 3 bases at J, with 15 bases between the two ends. The CDR3 runs to 16 residues. Germline values: CDR1 MNHNS, CDR2 SASEGT. The V gene is TRBV6-1, the J gene TRBJ2-3, with D possibly matching TRBD2 (6 bases). Sample: peripheral blood. The clonotype originates from a man aged 45-65 years with acute or convalescent COVID-19. The CDR3 DNA follows: TGTGCCAGCAGTGAACCAAGACTAGGAGGGACAGATACGCAGTATTTT. Translation: CASSEPRLGGTDTQYF.